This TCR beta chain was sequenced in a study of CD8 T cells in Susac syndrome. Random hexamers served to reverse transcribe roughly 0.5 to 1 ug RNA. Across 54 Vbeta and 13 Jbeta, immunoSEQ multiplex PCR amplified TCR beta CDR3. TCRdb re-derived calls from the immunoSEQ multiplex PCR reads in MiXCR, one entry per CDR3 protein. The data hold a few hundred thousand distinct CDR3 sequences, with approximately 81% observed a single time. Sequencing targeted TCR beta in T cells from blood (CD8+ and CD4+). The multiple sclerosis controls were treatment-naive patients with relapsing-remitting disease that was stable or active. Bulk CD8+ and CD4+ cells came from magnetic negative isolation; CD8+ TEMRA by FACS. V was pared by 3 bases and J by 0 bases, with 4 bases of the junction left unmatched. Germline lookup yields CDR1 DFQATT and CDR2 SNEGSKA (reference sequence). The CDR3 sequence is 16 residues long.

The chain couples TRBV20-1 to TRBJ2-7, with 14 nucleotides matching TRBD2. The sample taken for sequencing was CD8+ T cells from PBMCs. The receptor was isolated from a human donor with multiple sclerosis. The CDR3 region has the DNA TGCAGTGCTAGGGGAGGACTAGCGGGAGGCTCCTACGAGCAGTACTTC. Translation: CSARGGLAGGSYEQYF.